This TCR beta chain was profiled in a study of T cell changes during pregnancy in multiple sclerosis. This table comes from immunoSEQ multiplex PCR, and its TCRdb copy is limited to in-frame clones, with some not included. The sample shows fewer than 55,000 clones, roughly 90% of them seen only once. The CDR3 has 14 residues. Trimming took off 6 bases at V and 4 bases at J, with 13 bases between the two ends. Germline CDR1 is MNHEY and CDR2 is SMNVEV (reference sequence). The rearrangement uses TRBV27 and TRBJ1-5; D is perhaps TRBD1 (6 bases). The sequence derives from a female donor in good health, enrolled as a control in a pregnancy study. The sample consisted of peripheral blood, taken in the second trimester of pregnancy. As DNA, the CDR3 is TGTGCCAGCAGATCAGGGGTGGGGAATCAGCCCCAGCATTTT. This gives the protein CASRSGVGNQPQHF.